Below, 18 T cell receptor beta chains from the same sample are listed, as sequenced in a study of blood T cell repertoires in COVID-19. Sequencing used immunoSEQ multiplex PCR; TCRdb keeps in-frame clones, though not all of them. The sample includes about 140,000 clones, over 80% seen only once; the top ten take 1.6%. Sequencing was done on a sample of peripheral blood. The receptors were sampled from a human donor in a cohort sampled during active COVID-19.

The chain uses TRBV2 and TRBJ1-2; D uncertain. Looked up from germline, CDR1 is SNHLY and CDR2 is FYNNEI. Trimming shortened V by 4 bases and J by 5 bases, and 11 bases separated the two germline ends. The CDR3 runs to 13 residues. The CDR3 loop is CASSAAGGYGYTF. The CDR3 DNA reads as TGTGCCAGCAGTGCCGCAGGTGGTTATGGCTACACCTTC.

The DNA for the CDR3 is TGTGCCAGCAGCTCCATAGCGGGGCCACAAGAGACCCAGTACTTC. Translated: CASSSIAGPQETQYF. The gene calls are TRBV7-8 and TRBJ2-5, with 8 positions matching TRBD2. This CDR3 is built from 15 residues. V shed 4 bases and J 2 bases; nucleotides not matched to a gene: 6. Germline V gene sequence: CDR1 SGHVS, CDR2 FQNEAQ.

J is TRBJ1-5 and V is TRBV5-1; TRBD1 matches 7 bases. Germline values: CDR1 SGHRS, CDR2 YFSETQ. J was trimmed by 4 bases and V by 7 bases; bases with no gene match: 11. The CDR3 sequence is 15 residues long. This chain's CDR3 is CASRREGGQNQPQHF. The CDR3 DNA reads as TGCGCCAGCCGGCGTGAAGGGGGCCAAAATCAGCCCCAGCATTTT. The variable domain in full, completed from reference TRBV5-1 and TRBJ1-5, reads KAGVTQTPRYLIKTRGQQVTLSCSPISGHRSVSWYQQTPGQGLQFLFEYFSETQRNKGNFPGRFSGRQFSNSRSEMNVSTLELGDSALYLCASRREGGQNQPQHFGDGTRLSIL.

This clone has just one count. The chain links TRBV18 to TRBJ2-5; the D gene is possibly TRBD1 (5 bases). In germline, CDR1 is KGHSH, CDR2 LQKENI. The CDR3 extends over 13 amino acids. The germline V and J ends were trimmed by 6 bases and 1 base, with 9 bases remaining between them. This chain's CDR3 is CASSQDSQETQYF. As DNA, the CDR3 is TGTGCCAGCTCCCAAGACAGCCAAGAGACCCAGTACTTC.

The gene calls are TRBV25-1 and TRBJ2-7; D remains ambiguous. The CDR3 has 13 residues. V gave up 5 bases and J gave up 5 bases, with 13 bases separating them. Germline V gives CDR1 MGHDK, CDR2 SYGVNS. This CDR3 reads CASSSPLSHEQYF. The CDR3 coding sequence is TGTGCCAGCAGTTCTCCCTTGAGTCACGAGCAGTACTTC.

The J gene is TRBJ2-5, the V gene TRBV10-3; D may be TRBD2 (5 bases). This CDR3 spans 14 amino acids. Germline CDR1 ENHRY, CDR2 SYGVKD. V shed 6 bases and J shed 2 bases, with 13 bases lying between them. The CDR3 is CAIRDSWRQETQYF. The CDR3 bases are TGTGCCATCAGGGACTCCTGGAGGCAAGAGACCCAGTACTTC.

The V gene is TRBV4-3, the J gene TRBJ2-2, with D maybe TRBD2 (5 bases). Germline CDR1 is LGHNA and CDR2 is YSLEER. The CDR3 has 17 residues. The V end was cut by 0 bases, the J end by 5 bases, with 16 bases between. The CDR3 loop is CASSQDIGVRRTGELFF. CDR3 in DNA: TGCGCCAGCAGCCAAGATATTGGCGTCAGGAGGACCGGGGAGCTGTTTTTT.

This clone was seen just once. This rearrangement joins TRBV5-5 to TRBJ2-3, with TRBD2 identical over 9 bases. V dropped 0 bases and J dropped 5; count of bases not matched to a gene: 4. The V gene's germline CDR1 is SGHKS and CDR2 YYEKEE (reference sequence). The length of the CDR3 is 15 residues. The CDR3 reads CASSLAAGGGDTQYF. The CDR3 DNA reads TGTGCCAGCAGCTTGGCGGCGGGAGGGGGAGATACGCAGTATTTT.

The chain is built from TRBV5-1 and TRBJ1-3, with D possibly being TRBD1 (6 bases). This CDR3 has 16 residues. With 0 bases removed from V and 4 bases from J, the gap between germline ends came to 14 bases. Germline V lookup: CDR1 SGHRS, CDR2 YFSETQ. The CDR3 DNA reads as TGCGCCAGCAGCTTGGGGCCAGGGGCCTCAGGAAACACCATATATTTT. Its translation: CASSLGPGASGNTIYF.

V usage is TRBV27 and J usage is TRBJ1-6; maybe TRBD1 (5 bases). V was shortened by 3 bases and J by 9 bases, with 12 bases between the two germline ends. This CDR3 has 14 residues. The germline V gene encodes CDR1 MNHEY and CDR2 SMNVEV (reference sequence). The CDR3 here is CASSLNRMGSPLHF. The CDR3 DNA sequence: TGTGCCAGCAGTTTGAACAGGATGGGTTCACCCCTCCACTTT.

This sequence joins TRBV6-5 and TRBJ1-1; D remains ambiguous. The CDR3 runs 10 residues. Germline CDR1 reads MNHEY; CDR2 reads SVGAGI. V lost 6 bases to trimming and J lost 7 bases, with 6 bases between them. The CDR3 DNA reads as TGTGCCAGCAGCCACTTTGAAGCTTTCTTT. Residues: CASSHFEAFF.

The V call is TRBV20-1, the J call TRBJ2-2; 11 bases align to TRBD2. J was trimmed by 7 bases and V by 6 bases; bases with no gene match: 16. CDR1 and CDR2 (germline): DFQATT, SNEGSKA (reference sequence). The length of the CDR3 is 17 residues. CDR3 sequence (DNA): TGCAGTGCGAGTGGGCTTACTAGCGGGGGATCCAGCGGGGAGCTGTTTTTT. This encodes CSASGLTSGGSSGELFF.

This chain uses TRBV5-1 with TRBJ2-6; 9 bases are a match to TRBD1. V lost 2 bases, J lost 1 base, and 4 bases stayed unmatched. The CDR3 consists of 17 residues. Germline V gene data show CDR1 as SGHRS and CDR2 as YFSETQ. The CDR3 reads CASSFGDRGSGANVLTF. The CDR3 DNA reads as TGCGCCAGCAGCTTCGGCGACAGGGGGTCTGGGGCCAACGTCCTGACTTTC.

The chain has TRBV4-1 and TRBJ2-7, with TRBD2 as a possible D gene (6 bases). CDR3 length equals 14 residues. The V gene's germline CDR1 is MGHRA and CDR2 YSYEKL. Between the trimmed V and J ends, which lost 2 bases and 7 bases, there was a span of 15 bases. In DNA, the CDR3 is TGCGCCAGCAGCCAACTGGGACTCCCCCTGGAGCAGTACTTC. Amino acids: CASSQLGLPLEQYF.

This chain links TRBV19 with TRBJ2-1; 9 bases agree with TRBD2. CDR1 is LNHDA, CDR2 SQIVND, per germline (reference sequence). The ends lost 7 bases at V and 4 bases at J; junction bases unmatched: 8. The CDR3 has 15 amino acids. Here the CDR3 DNA reads TGTGCCAGTAAATCAGGAGCGGGGGGATACAATGAGCAGTTCTTC. This encodes CASKSGAGGYNEQFF. Drawing the rest from reference TRBV19 and TRBJ2-1, the complete variable domain is DGGITQSPKYLFRKEGQNVTLSCEQNLNHDAMYWYRQDPGQGLRLIYYSQIVNDFQKGDIAEGYSVSREKKESFPLTVTSAQKNPTAFYLCASKSGAGGYNEQFFGPGTRLTVL.

This clone was detected a few times. The chain joins TRBV30 to TRBJ2-3; possibly TRBD2 for D (6 bases). This CDR3 contains 14 residues. Looked up from germline, CDR1 is GTSNPN and CDR2 is SVGIG (reference sequence). Written as DNA, the CDR3 is TGTGCGCTCGCCGGGCCGGGGGGCACAGATACGCAGTATTTT. It is translated as CALAGPGGTDTQYF.

The chain joins TRBV5-1 to TRBJ2-2; no clear D. Germline values: CDR1 SGHRS, CDR2 YFSETQ. V was trimmed by 9 bases and J by 8 bases, leaving 14 bases between them. The CDR3 loop spans 12 amino acids. Here the CDR3 reads CATSSTLGELFF. The CDR3 DNA sequence: TGCGCCACTTCCTCCACCCTAGGGGAGCTGTTTTTT.

In its sample, this clone was seen once. The chain joins TRBV27 to TRBJ1-1, with 9 positions matching TRBD1. The J segment lost 3 bases and the V segment lost 3 bases, leaving 5 bases of the junction unmatched. CDR3 length equals 15 residues. The germline gives CDR1 MNHEY, CDR2 SMNVEV (reference sequence). DNA of the CDR3: TGTGCCAGCAGTTTGGACAGGGGATGGGACACTGAAGCTTTCTTT. Its protein is CASSLDRGWDTEAFF.